Listed here are 31 T cell receptor beta chains from one sample, sequenced in a study of breast tumors, draining lymph nodes, adjacent tissues. Breast cancer patients provided tissue from their axillary draining lymph nodes. MiXCR was run by TCRdb on the multiplex PCR reads, yielding one entry per CDR3 protein. Among 180,000 or so distinct CDR3 sequences listed, around 29% were seen once. Input material: axillary lymph node tissue. The receptor source for this set is a female donor with breast cancer. Some clones in this sample may be carry-over from other donors' samples.

This clonotype was recorded a few times. The rearrangement links TRBV27 to TRBJ2-5; TRBD2 aligns across 7 bases. CDR1 and CDR2 from the germline V gene are MNHEY and SMNVEV (reference sequence). The CDR3 runs 13 residues. V shed 8 bases and J 2 bases; nucleotides not matched to a gene: 5. CDR3 bases: TGTGCCAGCCGCAAGGGAGGGCAAGAGACCCAGTACTTC. Translating gives CASRKGGQETQYF.

This clonotype was detected many times. The chain combines TRBV29-1 with TRBJ2-3; TRBD1 matches at 10 bases. The CDR3 is 13 residues long. Trimming took 8 bases from V and 4 from J; bases not matched to a gene: 6. Per the germline V gene, CDR1 is SQVTM and CDR2 is ANQGSEA. Here the CDR3 reads CSTNGQGADTQYF. CDR3 bases: TGCAGCACCAACGGACAGGGGGCAGATACGCAGTATTTT.

This clonotype was counted many times. This rearrangement joins TRBV12-3 or TRBV12-4 to TRBJ1-2, with D maybe TRBD1 (5 bases). The CDR3 loop spans 13 amino acids. V was cut by 6 bases and J by 7 bases, with 15 bases left in between. In DNA form, the CDR3 reads TGTGCCAGCAGGCTCCAGGGTTTGTTTGGCTACACCTTC. Amino acids: CASRLQGLFGYTF.

This clonotype was observed many times. This chain connects TRBV10-3 to TRBJ1-2; weak D call: TRBD1 (6 bases). The CDR3 spans 14 residues. Trimming shortened V by 2 bases and J by 7 bases, and 14 bases separated the two germline ends. CDR1 and CDR2 from the germline V gene are ENHRY and SYGVKD. The CDR3 here is CAISEPRTAGGYTF. CDR3 nucleotides: TGTGCCATCAGTGAGCCCCGGACAGCCGGTGGCTACACCTTC.

This chain uses TRBV2 with TRBJ1-5, with TRBD1 identical over 7 bases. V trimming: 7 bases; J trimming: 1 base; junction bases outside the gene matches: 4. This CDR3 is 14 amino acids long. Germline V gene sequence: CDR1 SNHLY, CDR2 FYNNEI. The CDR3 sequence is CASTDRVSNQPQHF. CDR3 bases: TGTGCCAGCACCGACAGGGTCAGCAATCAGCCCCAGCATTTT.

This clonotype was detected a few times. The V gene is TRBV5-1, the J gene TRBJ2-3, with D possibly matching TRBD2 (6 bases). The germline V gene has CDR1 SGHRS and CDR2 YFSETQ. The CDR3 consists of 15 residues. The ends were cut back, 0 bases at V and 3 bases at J, with 11 bases in the middle. CDR3 protein: CASSLDQEGTDTQYF. CDR3 coding DNA: TGCGCCAGCAGCTTGGATCAGGAGGGGACAGATACGCAGTATTTT. Variable domain in full (rest from reference TRBV5-1 and TRBJ2-3): KAGVTQTPRYLIKTRGQQVTLSCSPISGHRSVSWYQQTPGQGLQFLFEYFSETQRNKGNFPGRFSGRQFSNSRSEMNVSTLELGDSALYLCASSLDQEGTDTQYFGPGTRLTVL.

J is TRBJ2-7 and V is TRBV12-3 or TRBV12-4, with 9 bases aligning to TRBD1. This CDR3 spans 14 amino acids. J lost 10 bases, V lost 1 base, and 8 bases had no gene match. The CDR3 DNA reads TGTGCCAGCAGTTTAGGAGGGGACAGGGTTGGACAGTACTTC. This codes for CASSLGGDRVGQYF.

This chain links TRBV2 with TRBJ1-2; weak D call: TRBD1 (5 bases). Germline lookup yields CDR1 SNHLY and CDR2 FYNNEI. The CDR3 totals 12 residues. V was cut by 6 bases and J by 8 bases, with 13 bases left in between. CDR3 coding DNA: TGTGCCAGCAGAGCCGGGACTAGCGGCTACACCTTC. Protein sequence: CASRAGTSGYTF.

The table lists this clonotype with a few counts. The V gene is TRBV6-2 or TRBV6-3, the J gene TRBJ2-7; D call uncertain. The CDR3 covers 12 residues. The germline CDR1 and CDR2 sequences are MNHEY and SVGEGT. V was cut by 0 bases and J by 7 bases, with 7 bases left in between. The CDR3 here is CASSYSRKEQYF. Here the CDR3 DNA reads TGTGCCAGCAGTTACTCGCGGAAGGAGCAGTACTTC.

The chain links TRBV12-3 or TRBV12-4 to TRBJ1-5; D is possibly TRBD1 (5 bases). The V and J ends lost 2 bases and 2 bases respectively, with 7 bases between them. CDR3 length: 14 amino acids. The CDR3 DNA sequence: TGTGCCAGCAGTTTACGGGACGGCAATCAGCCCCAGCATTTT. This encodes CASSLRDGNQPQHF.

V is TRBV7-9 and J is TRBJ1-6; TRBD1 agrees at 9 bases. Germline lookup yields CDR1 SEHNR and CDR2 FQNEAQ (reference sequence). V was pared by 4 bases and J by 8 bases, with 12 bases of the junction left unmatched. This CDR3 contains 17 residues. The CDR3 sequence: CASSSMKLGQGHSPLHF. The CDR3 DNA follows: TGTGCCAGCAGCTCCATGAAGCTGGGACAGGGACATTCACCCCTCCACTTT.

This clonotype was recorded many times. This sequence joins TRBV5-6 and TRBJ2-7; the D call may be TRBD1 or TRBD2 (6 bases each). This CDR3 region has 16 residues. Germline values: CDR1 SGHDT, CDR2 YYEEEE. Trimming took off 2 bases at V and 3 bases at J, with 18 bases between the two ends. For the CDR3, the DNA is TGTGCCAGCAGCTTAGGAGGGGGTATTATGGGCTACGAGCAGTACTTC. This gives the protein CASSLGGGIMGYEQYF.

This clonotype was counted at least ten times. The chain combines TRBV5-1 with TRBJ2-7, with TRBD1 identical over 8 bases. V gave up 4 bases and J gave up 6 bases; unmatched junction bases: 12. The CDR3 runs 15 residues. Looked up from germline, CDR1 is SGHRS and CDR2 is YFSETQ. The CDR3 DNA is TGCGCCAGCAGCCCAGGGACAGGAGGTGAATCCGAGCAGTACTTC. This gives the protein CASSPGTGGESEQYF.

This clonotype was recorded many times. The V call is TRBV6-5, the J call TRBJ2-6; no clear D. CDR3 length: 13 residues. V was shortened by 7 bases and J by 4 bases, with 8 bases between the two germline ends. Germline V gives CDR1 MNHEY, CDR2 SVGAGI. The CDR3 sequence: CASTGPGANVLTF. The CDR3 DNA reads as TGTGCCAGCACTGGCCCCGGGGCCAACGTCCTGACTTTC.

V and J are TRBV28 and TRBJ2-7; unclear D gene. Germline-derived CDR1 and CDR2 are MDHEN and SYDVKM. V was trimmed by 6 bases and J by 5 bases, leaving 20 bases between them. This CDR3 contains 15 residues. The CDR3 DNA follows: TGTGCCAGCAGCCTCTATACGGGTTTCGGCAACGAGCAGTACTTC. It specifies CASSLYTGFGNEQYF.

Concerning this clonotype itself: A much larger clonotype is one base distant, so this may be a read error. The V and J genes are TRBV6-5 and TRBJ2-1, with D unclear. The CDR3 totals 14 residues. CDR1 and CDR2 (germline): MNHEY, SVGAGI. CDR3 loop: CASTKSAGYSEQFF. The CDR3, as DNA: TGTGCCAGCACAAAATCGGCAGGCTACAGTGAGCAGTTCTTC.

This clonotype was seen at least ten times. The chain combines TRBV11-2 with TRBJ1-6, with D possibly TRBD1 on 6 matching bases. This CDR3 comprises 15 residues. V was clipped by 0 bases and J by 9 bases, with 12 bases between them. CDR1 is SGHAT and CDR2 is FQNNGV in the germline V gene. The DNA for the CDR3 is TGTGCCAGCAGCTTAGATAGGGCAGGGGCTTCACCCCTCCACTTT. This sequence encodes CASSLDRAGASPLHF.

The sample holds many counts of this clonotype. The J gene is TRBJ1-2, the V gene TRBV30; D is unresolved. The CDR3 sequence is 8 residues long. Germline CDR1 GTSNPN, CDR2 SVGIG (reference sequence). Trimming pared 5 bases from V and 6 bases from J, leaving 1 base between. DNA for the CDR3: TGTGCCTGGGATGGCTACACCTTC. This sequence encodes CAWDGYTF.

There are many counts of this clonotype. V gene TRBV20-1 combines with J gene TRBJ2-6; D is possibly TRBD1 (6 bases). V gave up 5 bases and J gave up 4 bases, with 12 bases separating them. The CDR3 totals 14 residues. The germline CDR1 and CDR2 sequences are DFQATT and SNEGSKA (reference sequence). CDR3 in amino acids: CSAYRATGANVLTF. In nucleotides, the CDR3 is TGCAGTGCTTACAGGGCAACGGGGGCCAACGTCCTGACTTTC.

In this sample, this clonotype turned up many times. This rearrangement joins TRBV5-5 to TRBJ2-3; no clear D gene. Germline V CDR1 and CDR2: SGHKS, YYEKEE (reference sequence). This CDR3 spans 13 amino acids. V was trimmed by 0 bases and J by 2 bases, leaving 4 bases between them. The DNA for the CDR3 is TGTGCCAGCAGCTTGGGGTTCACAGATACGCAGTATTTT. Protein product: CASSLGFTDTQYF.

Worth noting for this clonotype: A much larger clone lies one base from this, so it may be a read error. In DNA form, the CDR3 reads TGCGCCAGCAGCCAAGATGTAGCGGAGGCCTCCTACGATGAGCAGTTCTTC. This codes for CASSQDVAEASYDEQFF. This chain uses TRBV4-3 with TRBJ2-1, with D maybe TRBD2 (6 bases). CDR1 LGHNA and CDR2 YSLEER come from the germline V gene. The CDR3 covers 17 residues.

This clonotype was recorded many times. CDR3 sequence reads: CASGMGRDTGELFF. Written as DNA, the CDR3 is TGTGCCAGTGGAATGGGCCGGGACACCGGGGAGCTGTTTTTT. This chain links TRBV7-9 with TRBJ2-2; D gene ambiguous. Per the germline V gene, CDR1 is SEHNR and CDR2 is FQNEAQ (reference sequence). This CDR3 comprises 14 residues. Trimming removed 9 bases at V and 3 bases at J, with 14 bases between. The whole variable domain, filled in from reference TRBV7-9 and TRBJ2-2, reads DTGVSQNPRHKITKRGQNVTFRCDPISEHNRLYWYRQTLGQGPEFLTYFQNEAQLEKSRLLSDRFSAERPKGSFSTLEIQRTEQGDSAMYLCASGMGRDTGELFFGEGSRLTVL.

This clonotype has ten or more counts. The J gene is TRBJ2-3, the V gene TRBV11-2, with TRBD2 matching 7 bases. CDR1 SGHAT and CDR2 FQNNGV come from the germline V gene. With V trimmed by 1 base and J by 1 base, 11 bases remained unmatched. CDR3 length equals 18 residues. Here the CDR3 reads CASSLGSLAARGTDTQYF. In nucleotides, the CDR3 is TGTGCCAGCAGCTTAGGAAGCCTAGCGGCGAGGGGCACAGATACGCAGTATTTT. The full variable domain, with the rest looked up from reference TRBV11-2 and TRBJ2-3, is EAGVAQSPRYKIIEKRQSVAFWCNPISGHATLYWYQQILGQGPKLLIQFQNNGVVDDSQLPKDRFSAERLKGVDSTLKIQPAKLEDSAVYLCASSLGSLAARGTDTQYFGPGTRLTVL.

This clonotype was recorded at least ten times. This sequence joins TRBV24-1 and TRBJ1-2, with D uncertain. CDR3 length: 11 residues. V lost 3 bases, J lost 8 bases, and 6 bases lay in between. Germline-derived CDR1 and CDR2 are KGHDR and SFDVKD. For the CDR3, the DNA is TGTGCCACCAGTGATGAGGGAGGCTACACCTTC. It translates to CATSDEGGYTF.

The chain is built from TRBV28 and TRBJ1-2; 8 nucleotides align to TRBD1. This CDR3 is built from 13 residues. CDR1 is MDHEN and CDR2 is SYDVKM in the germline V gene. Trimming removed 7 bases from V and 9 bases from J; junction bases left unmatched: 10. The CDR3 region is CASTFGQGRSYTF. DNA for the CDR3: TGTGCCAGCACTTTTGGACAGGGCCGGAGCTACACCTTC.

In its sample, this clonotype was seen a few times. A read error may explain this, as a much larger clone is one base away. The chain uses TRBV9 and TRBJ2-1; D gene ambiguous. CDR1 is SGDLS, CDR2 YYNGEE, per germline. The CDR3 spans 15 residues. The CDR3 region is CASSVDPTDYNEPFF. In DNA form, the CDR3 reads TGTGCCAGCAGCGTAGACCCCACCGATTACAATGAGCCGTTCTTC.

This clonotype was observed many times. The chain couples TRBV10-2 to TRBJ2-5, with 7 bases that match TRBD1. V dropped 9 bases and J dropped 4; count of bases not matched to a gene: 11. Looked up from germline, CDR1 is WSHSY and CDR2 is SAAADI. The CDR3 is made up of 14 amino acids. CDR3 region: CASTQQGIVETQYF. In nucleotides, the CDR3 is TGCGCCAGTACTCAACAGGGGATTGTAGAGACCCAGTACTTC.

This chain connects TRBV2 to TRBJ1-4; possibly TRBD1 for D (5 bases). V was pared by 2 bases and J by 0 bases, with 10 bases between. The CDR3 sequence is 16 residues long. Germline V gene sequence: CDR1 SNHLY, CDR2 FYNNEI. The CDR3 protein is CASSENLGATNEKLFF. CDR3 coding DNA: TGTGCCAGCAGTGAAAATTTAGGGGCAACTAATGAAAAACTGTTTTTT.

This chain joins TRBV5-4 and TRBJ2-3, with 10 nucleotides matching TRBD1. The germline V gene has CDR1 SGHNT and CDR2 YYREEE (reference sequence). The junction had 14 bases not matched to a gene; V was cut back by 5 bases and J by 11 bases. The CDR3 is made up of 15 amino acids. Here the CDR3 DNA reads TGTGCCAGCAGAGAGGACAGGGGGGGGTACAATGAGCAGTATTTT. It encodes CASREDRGGYNEQYF.

This clonotype was recorded at least ten times. V gene TRBV12-3 or TRBV12-4 combines with J gene TRBJ1-4, with 7 bases fitting TRBD1. Losses at the gene ends were 6 bases for V and 0 bases for J; bases not matched to a gene: 10. This CDR3 has 17 amino acids. The CDR3 reads CASRSTGESATNEKLFF. DNA of the CDR3: TGTGCCAGCAGGTCAACAGGGGAGAGTGCAACTAATGAAAAACTGTTTTTT.

This clonotype occurred many times. The rearrangement uses TRBV7-2 and TRBJ2-7; TRBD2 aligns across 10 bases. Germline-derived CDR1 and CDR2 are SGHTA and FQGNSA. The CDR3 has 15 residues. The V segment lost 1 base and the J segment 7 bases; nucleotides outside the gene matches: 7. CDR3 nucleotides: TGTGCCAGCAGCTTAGATACTAGCGGGATCCGGGAGCAGTACTTC. It yields the protein CASSLDTSGIREQYF.